This entry lists 3 T cell receptor beta chains sequenced from one sample in a study of blood T cell repertoires in COVID-19. Profiled with immunoSEQ multiplex PCR; TCRdb holds only in-frame clones, not every one. The sample gives around 83,000 clones, more than 85% of which show up once; under 8.5% is in the top ten. Sequenced: peripheral blood. These receptors all stem from a man older than 75 with active or convalescent COVID-19.

V gene TRBV7-9 combines with J gene TRBJ1-1, with a possible D match to TRBD1 (5 bases). V shed 5 bases and J shed 4 bases, with 11 bases lying between them. The germline gives CDR1 SEHNR, CDR2 FQNEAQ (reference sequence). There are 13 residues in the CDR3. The CDR3 DNA is TGTGCCAGCAGCCTCGGGGGAACCACTGAAGCTTTCTTT. Translation gives CASSLGGTTEAFF.

The rearrangement uses TRBV6-1 and TRBJ2-1; TRBD2 aligns across 8 bases. The V gene end was trimmed by 2 bases and the J gene end by 7 bases; junction bases not matched to a gene: 4. This CDR3 region has 14 residues. Germline loops: CDR1 MNHNS, CDR2 SASEGT. For the CDR3, the DNA is TGTGCCAGCAGTGAACAGCGGGAGAGTAATGAGCAGTTCTTC. Protein: CASSEQRESNEQFF.

V gene TRBV5-8 combines with J gene TRBJ1-2; a possible D gene is TRBD1 (6 bases). CDR1 and CDR2 from the germline V gene are SGHTS and YDEGEE. The ends were cut back, 4 bases at V and 7 bases at J, with 11 bases in the middle. This CDR3 comprises 12 residues. CDR3 nucleotides: TGTGCCAGCAGCAACAGGGTTGGTGGCTACACCTTC. Its translation is CASSNRVGGYTF. The full variable domain, completed using reference TRBV5-8 and TRBJ1-2, is EAGVTQSPTHLIKTRGQQATLRCSPISGHTSVYWYQQALGLGLQFLLWYDEGEERNRGNFPPRFSGRQFPNYSSELNVNALELEDSALYLCASSNRVGGYTFGSGTRLTVV.